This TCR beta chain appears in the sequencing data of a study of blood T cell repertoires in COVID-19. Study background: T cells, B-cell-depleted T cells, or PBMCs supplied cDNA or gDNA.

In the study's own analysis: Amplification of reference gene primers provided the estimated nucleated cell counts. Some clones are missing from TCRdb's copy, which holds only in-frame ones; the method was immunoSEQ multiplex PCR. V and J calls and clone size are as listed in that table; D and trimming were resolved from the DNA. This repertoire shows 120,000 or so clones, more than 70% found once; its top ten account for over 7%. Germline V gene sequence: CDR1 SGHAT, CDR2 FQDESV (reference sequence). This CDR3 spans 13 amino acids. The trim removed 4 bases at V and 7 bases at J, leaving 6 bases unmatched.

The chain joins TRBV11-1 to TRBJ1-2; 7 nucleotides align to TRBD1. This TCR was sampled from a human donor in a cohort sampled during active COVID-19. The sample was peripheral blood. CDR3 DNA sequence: TGTGCCAGCAGCTACGGACAGGAATTTGGCTACACCTTC. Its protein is CASSYGQEFGYTF.